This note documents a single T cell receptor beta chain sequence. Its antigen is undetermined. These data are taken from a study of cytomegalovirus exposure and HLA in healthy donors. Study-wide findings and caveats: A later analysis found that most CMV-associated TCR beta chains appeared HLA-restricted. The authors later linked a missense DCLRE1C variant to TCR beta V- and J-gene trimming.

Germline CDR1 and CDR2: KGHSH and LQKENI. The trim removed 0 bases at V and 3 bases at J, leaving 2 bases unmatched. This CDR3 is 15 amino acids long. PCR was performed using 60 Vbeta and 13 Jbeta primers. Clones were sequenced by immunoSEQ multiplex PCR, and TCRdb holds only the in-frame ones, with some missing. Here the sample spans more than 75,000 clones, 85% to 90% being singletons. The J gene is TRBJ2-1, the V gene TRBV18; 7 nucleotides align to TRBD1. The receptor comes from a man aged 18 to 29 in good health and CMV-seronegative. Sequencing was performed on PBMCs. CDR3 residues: CASSPPGGDYNEQFF. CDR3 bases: TGTGCCAGCTCACCACCAGGGGGCGACTACAATGAGCAGTTCTTC.